The clone carrying this TCR beta chain was observed a few times. The antigen is unknown. These data originate in a study of cytomegalovirus exposure and HLA in healthy donors. Study-wide results and caveats: High sensitivity and specificity were reportedly achieved when the classifier diagnosed cytomegalovirus status.

Assay used: immunoSEQ multiplex PCR; TCRdb lists only in-frame clones, some missing. The sample consists of 250,000 or so clones, almost 90% of them appearing once. Trimming removed 4 bases at V and 4 bases at J, with 2 bases between. The CDR3 is 11 residues long. The chain uses TRBV23-1 and TRBJ1-5; D remains unclear. TRBV23-1 carries the ORF label, with uncertain function. The receptor was isolated from a woman between 18 and 29 years old in good health and CMV-seronegative. The sequenced material came from PBMCs. The CDR3: CASSLNQPQHF. The CDR3 DNA reads TGCGCCAGCAGTCTAAATCAGCCCCAGCATTTT.